This T cell receptor (beta chain) was recorded in a study of early T cells in non-severe SARS-CoV-2 infection. Study as a whole: Chains stayed unpaired after sequencing of bulk RNA from unsorted whole blood.

Researchers tagged individual cDNA molecules with unique molecular identifiers. One entry per CDR3 protein results from TCRdb running MiXCR on the 5' RACE reads. The sample holds over 75,000 distinct CDR3 sequences; around 14% are singletons and the top ten take 5.5%. V was clipped by 7 bases and J by 5 bases, with 18 bases between them. The CDR3 runs to 13 residues. Germline-derived CDR1 and CDR2 are SQVTM and ANQGSEA. The rearrangement uses TRBV29-1 and TRBJ2-7; the D gene is possibly TRBD1 (6 bases). The TCR sequence derives from an adult who was a healthcare worker with PCR-confirmed SARS-CoV-2 infection or an uninfected control (not recorded which). Source material: whole blood. DNA for the CDR3: TGCAGCGCCACCGGTACAGGGACCCACGAGCAGTACTTC. The encoded protein is CSATGTGTHEQYF.